The clone carrying this TCR beta chain was detected only a few times. Its specificity is not known. CDR3 length equals 14 residues. Assay: immunoSEQ multiplex PCR; the TCRdb copy retains only in-frame clones and omits some. In the table there are 38,000 or so clones, approximately 87% of which are singletons. Patients all relapsed after autologous stem cell transplantation, and there was variation in brentuximab vedotin exposure. Patients reached a best response of complete response, partial response or progressive disease. The data derive from a study of PD-1 blockade in classical Hodgkin lymphoma. Regarding the study as a whole: Baseline TCR diversity was reportedly lower in newly diagnosed patients than in healthy donors. It was reported as lower still in relapsed/refractory patients.

The sequence was obtained from a human donor with classical Hodgkin lymphoma. V is TRBV21-1 and J is TRBJ2-2. TRBV21-1 represents a pseudogene. Here the sequenced sample was peripheral blood mononuclear cells (PBMCs), taken at baseline. The CDR3 region is CASSPVGVTGELFF. CDR3 bases: TGTGCCAGCAGCCCAGTGGGGGTCACCGGGGAGCTGTTTTTT.